What follows are 22 T cell receptor beta chains derived from one specimen sequenced in a study of T cell repertoires in cytomegalovirus infection. These receptors' targets are unknown. Each CDR3 protein gets one entry after TCRdb re-called the reads with MiXCR. In the table there are 70,000 to 95,000 distinct CDR3 sequences, 29% of which are singletons. The material sequenced was CD8+ T cells from cultured PBMCs, taken from culture after CMV antigen stimulation. The receptor set was obtained from a human donor in good health (CMV status not recorded). Some clones in this sample may be carry-over from other donors' samples.

This chain connects TRBV4-3 to TRBJ1-6; D is ambiguous. The CDR3 runs 15 residues. Germline CDR1 and CDR2: LGHNA and YSLEER. Trimming took off 0 bases at V and 7 bases at J, with 10 bases between the two ends. The CDR3 loop is CASSQDLNPNSPLHF. For the CDR3, the DNA is TGCGCCAGCAGCCAAGATCTGAACCCAAATTCACCCCTCCACTTT.

The CDR3 DNA follows: TGTGCCATCAGTGAGTCGTGGACAGGGAACAATCAGCCCCAGCATTTT. Its translation: CAISESWTGNNQPQHF. V gene TRBV10-3 combines with J gene TRBJ1-5, with TRBD1 identical over 8 bases. Germline V lookup: CDR1 ENHRY, CDR2 SYGVKD. V gave up 0 bases and J gave up 3 bases; unmatched junction bases: 4. The CDR3 has 16 amino acids.

Concerning this clonotype itself: The limits of the CDR3 on the DNA are not certain, so only TCRdb's listed CDR3 is given. The chain carries TRBV27 and TRBJ2-1; the D call in the table, TRBD1, was not verified against the DNA. CDR1 is MNHEY, CDR2 SMNVEV, per germline (reference sequence). The CDR3 is 15 amino acids in total, end residues counted. The CDR3 loop is CASSSSRGRQNEQFF.

This rearrangement joins TRBV24-1 to TRBJ1-2, with D uncertain. The CDR3 has 13 residues. V gave up 5 bases and J gave up 3 bases, with 9 bases separating them. Per the germline V gene, CDR1 is KGHDR and CDR2 is SFDVKD. CDR3 residues: CATSGPLDYGYTF. DNA of the CDR3: TGTGCCACCAGTGGTCCGCTTGACTATGGCTACACCTTC.

Only a few counts were recorded for this clonotype. This chain uses TRBV2 with TRBJ1-1, with no clear D. The germline V and J ends were trimmed by 1 base and 0 bases, with 3 bases remaining between them. CDR3 length equals 13 residues. Germline V lookup: CDR1 SNHLY, CDR2 FYNNEI. The CDR3 DNA is TGTGCCAGCAGTGAAGACATGAACACTGAAGCTTTCTTT. It is translated as CASSEDMNTEAFF.

This clonotype appeared many times. The rearrangement links TRBV7-2 to TRBJ2-1, with D perhaps TRBD2 (7 bases). CDR1 and CDR2 from the germline V gene are SGHTA and FQGNSA. The CDR3 has 15 residues. The ends were cut back, 0 bases at V and 7 bases at J, with 13 bases in the middle. CDR3 region: CASSLAGGPGNEQFF. Written as DNA, the CDR3 is TGTGCCAGCAGCTTAGCGGGGGGGCCGGGGAATGAGCAGTTCTTC.

CDR3 nucleotide sequence: TGCAGCGTGGGTCCGGGCACCCGCTCCTGGGGCTACACCTTC. It specifies CSVGPGTRSWGYTF. The chain is built from TRBV29-1 and TRBJ1-2; D ambiguous. Germline V gene lookup returns CDR1 SQVTM and CDR2 ANQGSEA. V lost 6 bases to trimming and J lost 8 bases, with 22 bases between them. The CDR3 sequence is 14 residues long.

The chain has TRBV7-2 and TRBJ2-7; 8 bases are a match to TRBD2. Germline V gene sequence: CDR1 SGHTA, CDR2 FQGNSA. The CDR3 has 14 amino acids. Trimming took 6 bases from V and 3 from J; bases not matched to a gene: 7. CDR3 sequence: CASRLLAANYEQYF. CDR3 DNA: TGTGCCAGCAGGCTACTAGCGGCAAACTACGAGCAGTACTTC.

Points on this clonotype: Germline and junction disagree at one end, which may indicate a read error. The chain is built from TRBV18 and TRBJ1-2; 10 bases are a match to TRBD1. The CDR3 spans 15 residues. CDR1 KGHSH and CDR2 LQKENI come from the germline V gene. The CDR3 protein is CVSSSLRGQGYAYTF. DNA for the CDR3: TGTGTCAGCTCAAGCCTCCGGGGACAGGGGTACGCCTACACCTTC.

The rearrangement joins TRBV4-1 to TRBJ1-1; 9 positions agree with TRBD1. The V and J ends lost 5 bases and 4 bases, in that order; junction bases with no gene match: 8. Germline CDR1 and CDR2: MGHRA and YSYEKL. CDR3 length: 15 residues. CDR3 in amino acids: CASSEMGQGITEAFF. Here the CDR3 DNA reads TGCGCCAGCAGCGAAATGGGACAGGGTATCACTGAAGCTTTCTTT.

This clonotype was recorded at least ten times. The rearrangement joins TRBV7-8 to TRBJ2-7, with unresolved D. The CDR3 runs to 13 residues. V was shortened by 4 bases and J by 0 bases, with 7 bases between the two germline ends. Germline V lookup: CDR1 SGHVS, CDR2 FQNEAQ. This CDR3 is CASSSISSYEQYF. DNA for the CDR3: TGTGCCAGCAGCTCCATAAGCTCCTACGAGCAGTACTTC.

The chain uses TRBV7-9 and TRBJ2-2, with D possibly being TRBD2 (6 bases). CDR3 size: 13 residues. Trimming took 4 bases from V and 13 from J, leaving 16 bases between them. Germline values: CDR1 SEHNR, CDR2 FQNEAQ (reference sequence). CDR3 amino acids: CASSSGWDFGLFF. In DNA, the CDR3 is TGTGCCAGCAGCTCCGGTTGGGACTTTGGGCTGTTTTTT.

The chain combines TRBV19 with TRBJ2-7, with unresolved D. V was pared by 5 bases and J by 3 bases, with 14 bases between. The germline V gene has CDR1 LNHDA and CDR2 SQIVND (reference sequence). CDR3 size: 14 residues. The CDR3 nucleotides read TGTGCCAGTAGTCCCCGCGGCGGTGACTACGAGCAGTACTTC. This sequence encodes CASSPRGGDYEQYF.

This rearrangement joins TRBV2 to TRBJ1-1; D may be TRBD1 (5 bases). Deletions cut 4 bases from V and 6 bases from J, with 9 bases between. Germline CDR1 reads SNHLY; CDR2 reads FYNNEI. The CDR3 has 12 amino acids. The CDR3 sequence: CASSGQNAEAFF. The CDR3 bases are TGTGCCAGCAGTGGACAGAATGCTGAAGCTTTCTTT.

V and J are TRBV19 and TRBJ1-5, with D unclear. V gave up 3 bases and J gave up 1 base, with 13 bases separating them. Germline V gene sequence: CDR1 LNHDA, CDR2 SQIVND (reference sequence). The CDR3 is 16 residues long. The CDR3 sequence is CASSIYGPWSNQPQHF. The CDR3 DNA is TGTGCCAGTAGTATTTACGGACCTTGGAGCAATCAGCCCCAGCATTTT.

The table lists this clonotype with many counts. The rearrangement links TRBV5-4 to TRBJ2-7; 9 bases align to TRBD1. CDR3 length: 15 amino acids. With 0 bases clipped from V and 2 bases from J, the junction kept 3 bases outside the gene matches. Looked up from germline, CDR1 is SGHNT and CDR2 is YYREEE (reference sequence). The CDR3 region is CASSLETGGTYEQYF. The CDR3 DNA is TGTGCCAGCAGCTTGGAGACAGGGGGTACCTACGAGCAGTACTTC. The variable domain in full, with the rest retrieved from reference TRBV5-4 and TRBJ2-7, is ETGVTQSPTHLIKTRGQQVTLRCSSQSGHNTVSWYQQALGQGPQFIFQYYREEENGRGNFPPRFSGLQFPNYSSELNVNALELDDSALYLCASSLETGGTYEQYFGPGTRLTVT.

V is TRBV6-5 and J is TRBJ1-5, with 8 nucleotides matching TRBD1. After removal of 6 bases from V and 0 bases from J, the junction contained 4 bases not matched to a gene. CDR3 length: 15 amino acids. Germline CDR1 is MNHEY and CDR2 is SVGAGI. CDR3: CASSRTGHSNQPQHF. Here the CDR3 DNA reads TGTGCCAGCAGCCGGACAGGGCATAGCAATCAGCCCCAGCATTTT.

The V gene is TRBV27, the J gene TRBJ2-7, with a weak D call TRBD1 (6 bases). CDR1 is MNHEY, CDR2 SMNVEV, per germline (reference sequence). CDR3 length equals 14 residues. Trimming removed 3 bases from V and 7 bases from J, with 16 bases in between. CDR3 coding DNA: TGTGCCAGCAGTTTCCAGGGGCTAGTACGAGAGCAGTACTTC. It yields the protein CASSFQGLVREQYF.

The table lists this clonotype with a few counts. The J gene is TRBJ2-7, the V gene TRBV12-3 or TRBV12-4, with TRBD1 identical over 9 bases. Trimming cost V 6 bases and J 5 bases; bases outside gene matches: 11. CDR3 length equals 15 residues. For the CDR3, the DNA is TGTGCCAGCAGCTCCTTGGAGACAGGGGGGGACGAGCAGTACTTC. Amino acids: CASSSLETGGDEQYF.

This clonotype was recorded once. The rearrangement joins TRBV3-1 to TRBJ1-2; TRBD1 is a possible D gene (5 bases). Germline V gene sequence: CDR1 LGHDT, CDR2 YNNKEL (reference sequence). The CDR3 loop spans 15 amino acids. V was shortened by 0 bases and J by 1 base, with 9 bases between the two germline ends. CDR3 sequence reads: CASSQELRGNYGYTF. CDR3 nucleotide sequence: TGTGCCAGCAGCCAAGAGTTAAGGGGTAACTATGGCTACACCTTC.

The chain uses TRBV14 and TRBJ1-2; a weak D match, TRBD1 (6 bases). V lost 3 bases, J lost 7 bases, and 18 bases lay in between. The V gene's germline CDR1 is SGHDN and CDR2 FVKESK. The CDR3 loop spans 15 amino acids. The CDR3 DNA reads as TGTGCCAGCAGCCAGGACGGACAGCACTCCTCTGGCTACACCTTC. As protein: CASSQDGQHSSGYTF.

This clonotype was observed a few times. A junction boundary mismatches the germline segment, possibly from a read error. The chain joins TRBV5-6 to TRBJ1-4; perhaps TRBD1 as D (6 bases). In germline, CDR1 is SGHDT, CDR2 YYEEEE. There are 14 residues in the CDR3. CDR3 sequence reads: CASSLDSFNEKLFF. The CDR3 DNA reads as TGTGCCAGCAGTTTGGACAGCTTTAATGAAAAACTGTTTTTT.